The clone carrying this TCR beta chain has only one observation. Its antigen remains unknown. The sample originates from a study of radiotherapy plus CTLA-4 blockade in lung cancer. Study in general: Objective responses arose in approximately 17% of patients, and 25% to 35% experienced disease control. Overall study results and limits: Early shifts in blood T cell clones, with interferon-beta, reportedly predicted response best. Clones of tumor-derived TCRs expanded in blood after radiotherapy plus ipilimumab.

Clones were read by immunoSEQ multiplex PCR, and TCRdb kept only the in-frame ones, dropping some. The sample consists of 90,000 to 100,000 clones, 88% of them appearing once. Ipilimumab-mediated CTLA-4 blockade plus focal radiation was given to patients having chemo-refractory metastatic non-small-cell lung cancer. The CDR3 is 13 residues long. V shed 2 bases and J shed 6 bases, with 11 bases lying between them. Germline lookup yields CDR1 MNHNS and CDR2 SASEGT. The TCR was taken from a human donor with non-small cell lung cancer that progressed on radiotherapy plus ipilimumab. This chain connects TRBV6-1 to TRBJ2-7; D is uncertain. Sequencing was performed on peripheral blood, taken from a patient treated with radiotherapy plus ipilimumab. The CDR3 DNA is TGTGCCAGCAGTGAAATTGGGCAGTCCGAGCAGTACTTC. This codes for CASSEIGQSEQYF.